This T cell receptor beta chain derives from a study of tumour-infiltrating T cells in Burkitt lymphoma. Across the study: Overall and progression-free survival were predicted by productive clonality.

The protocol was immunoSEQ multiplex PCR, while the TCRdb copy is restricted to in-frame clones and leaves out a portion. The table records 46,000 or so clones, around 31% of them present only once. V lost 4 bases and J lost 3; bases outside the gene matches: 7. Germline V CDR1 and CDR2: MGHRA, YSYEKL. The CDR3 consists of 15 residues. The clonotype comes from a human donor with Burkitt lymphoma. V and J are TRBV4-1 and TRBJ2-5, with TRBD2 matching 8 bases. Sequenced input: tumor tissue. The CDR3 spells CASSRSPGLEETQYF. The CDR3 DNA sequence: TGCGCCAGCAGCCGATCCCCGGGACTAGAAGAGACCCAGTACTTC.